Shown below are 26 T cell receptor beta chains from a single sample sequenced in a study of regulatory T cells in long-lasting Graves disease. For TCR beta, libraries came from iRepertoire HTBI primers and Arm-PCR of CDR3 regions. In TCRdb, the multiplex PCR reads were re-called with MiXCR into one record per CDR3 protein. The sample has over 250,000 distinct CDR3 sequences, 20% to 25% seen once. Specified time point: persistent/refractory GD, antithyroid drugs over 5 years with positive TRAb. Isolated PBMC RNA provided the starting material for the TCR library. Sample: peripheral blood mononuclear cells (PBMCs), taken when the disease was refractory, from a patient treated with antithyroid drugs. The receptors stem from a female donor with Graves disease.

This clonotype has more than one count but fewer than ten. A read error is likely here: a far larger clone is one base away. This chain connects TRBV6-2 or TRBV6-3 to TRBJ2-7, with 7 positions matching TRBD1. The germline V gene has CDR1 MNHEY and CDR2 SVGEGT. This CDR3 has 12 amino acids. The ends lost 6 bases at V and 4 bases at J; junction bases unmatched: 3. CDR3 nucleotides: TGTGCCAGCAGGCCGACAGGGTACGAGCAGTACTTC. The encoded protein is CASRPTGYEQYF.

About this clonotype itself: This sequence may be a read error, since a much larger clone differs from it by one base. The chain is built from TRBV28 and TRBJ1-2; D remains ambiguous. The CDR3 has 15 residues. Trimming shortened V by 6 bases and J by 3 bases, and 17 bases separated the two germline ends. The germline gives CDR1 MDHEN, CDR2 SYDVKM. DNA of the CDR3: TGTGCCAGCAGAAATAGGGCCGACGGCCACTATGGCTACACCTTC. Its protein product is CASRNRADGHYGYTF.

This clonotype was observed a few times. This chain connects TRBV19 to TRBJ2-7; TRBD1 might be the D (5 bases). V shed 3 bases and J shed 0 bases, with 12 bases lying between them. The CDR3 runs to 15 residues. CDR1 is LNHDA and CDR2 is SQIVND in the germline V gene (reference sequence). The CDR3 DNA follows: TGTGCCAGTAGTATTTTTGGGGCAGCCTCCTACGAGCAGTACTTC. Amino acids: CASSIFGAASYEQYF.

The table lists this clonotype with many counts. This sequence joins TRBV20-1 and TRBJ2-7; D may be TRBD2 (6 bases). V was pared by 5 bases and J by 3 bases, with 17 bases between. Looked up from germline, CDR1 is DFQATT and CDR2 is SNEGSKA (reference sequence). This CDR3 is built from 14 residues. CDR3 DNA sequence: TGCAGTGCTGGGGGACGGCTAGCGATCTACGAGCAGTACTTC. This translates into CSAGGRLAIYEQYF.

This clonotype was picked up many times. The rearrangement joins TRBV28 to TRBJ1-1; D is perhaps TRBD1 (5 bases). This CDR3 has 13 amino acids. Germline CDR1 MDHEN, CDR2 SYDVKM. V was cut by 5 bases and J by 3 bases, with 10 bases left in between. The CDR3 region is CASSMGEDTEAFF. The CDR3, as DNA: TGTGCCAGCAGTATGGGGGAGGACACTGAAGCTTTCTTT. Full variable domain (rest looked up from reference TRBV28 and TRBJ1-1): DVKVTQSSRYLVKRTGEKVFLECVQDMDHENMFWYRQDPGLGLRLIYFSYDVKMKEKGDIPEGYSVSREKKERFSLILESASTNQTSMYLCASSMGEDTEAFFGQGTRLTVV.

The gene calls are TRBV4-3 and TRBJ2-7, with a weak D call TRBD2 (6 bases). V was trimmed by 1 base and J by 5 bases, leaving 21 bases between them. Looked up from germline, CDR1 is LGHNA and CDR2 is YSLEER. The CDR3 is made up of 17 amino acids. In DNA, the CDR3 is TGCGCCAGCAGCCAAGGAGTGGTCGTCGGGAGTGCGAACGAGCAGTACTTC. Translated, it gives CASSQGVVVGSANEQYF.

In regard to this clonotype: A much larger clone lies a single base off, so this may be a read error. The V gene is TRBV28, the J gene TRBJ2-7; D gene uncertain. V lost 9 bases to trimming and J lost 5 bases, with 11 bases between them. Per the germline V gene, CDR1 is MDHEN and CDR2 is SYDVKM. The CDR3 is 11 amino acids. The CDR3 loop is CASALSHEQYF. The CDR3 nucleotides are TGTGCCAGTGCCCTTTCCCACGAGCAGTACTTC.

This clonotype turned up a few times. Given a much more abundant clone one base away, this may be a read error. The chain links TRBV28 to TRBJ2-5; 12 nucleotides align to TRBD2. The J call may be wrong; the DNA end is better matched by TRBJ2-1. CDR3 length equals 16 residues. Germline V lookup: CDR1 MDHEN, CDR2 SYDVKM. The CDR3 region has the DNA TGTGCCAGCAGTCCGGTACTAGCGGGAGGCCAGGATGGGCAGTTCTTC. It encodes CASSPVLAGGQDGQFF.

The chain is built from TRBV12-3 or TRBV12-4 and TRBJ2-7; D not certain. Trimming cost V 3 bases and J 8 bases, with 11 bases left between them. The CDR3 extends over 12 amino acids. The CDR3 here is CASSFFPAQQYF. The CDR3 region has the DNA TGTGCCAGCAGTTTTTTCCCGGCCCAGCAGTACTTC.

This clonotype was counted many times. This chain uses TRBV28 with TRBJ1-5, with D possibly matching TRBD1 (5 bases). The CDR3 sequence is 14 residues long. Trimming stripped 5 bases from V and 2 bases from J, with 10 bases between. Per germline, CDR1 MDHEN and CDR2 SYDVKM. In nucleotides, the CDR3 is TGTGCCAGCAGTCACAGGATAGGCAATCAGCCCCAGCATTTT. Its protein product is CASSHRIGNQPQHF. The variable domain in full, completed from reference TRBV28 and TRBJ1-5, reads DVKVTQSSRYLVKRTGEKVFLECVQDMDHENMFWYRQDPGLGLRLIYFSYDVKMKEKGDIPEGYSVSREKKERFSLILESASTNQTSMYLCASSHRIGNQPQHFGDGTRLSIL.

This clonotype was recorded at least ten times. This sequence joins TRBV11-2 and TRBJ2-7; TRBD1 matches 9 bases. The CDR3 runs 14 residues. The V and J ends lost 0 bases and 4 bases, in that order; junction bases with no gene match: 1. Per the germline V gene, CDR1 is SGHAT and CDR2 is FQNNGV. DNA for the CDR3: TGTGCCAGCAGCTTAGAGGGACAGGGATACGAGCAGTACTTC. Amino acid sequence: CASSLEGQGYEQYF.

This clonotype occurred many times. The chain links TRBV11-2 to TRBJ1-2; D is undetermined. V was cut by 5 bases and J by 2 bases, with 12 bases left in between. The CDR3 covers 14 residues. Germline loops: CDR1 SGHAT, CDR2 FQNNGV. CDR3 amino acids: CASSPNQENYGYTF. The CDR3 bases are TGTGCCAGCAGCCCGAACCAGGAGAACTATGGCTACACCTTC.

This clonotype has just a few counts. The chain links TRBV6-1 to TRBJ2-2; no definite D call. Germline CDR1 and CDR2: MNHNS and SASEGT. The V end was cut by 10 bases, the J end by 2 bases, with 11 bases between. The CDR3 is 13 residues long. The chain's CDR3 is CATLRANTGELFF. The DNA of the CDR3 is TGTGCCACCCTCCGGGCCAACACCGGGGAGCTGTTTTTT.

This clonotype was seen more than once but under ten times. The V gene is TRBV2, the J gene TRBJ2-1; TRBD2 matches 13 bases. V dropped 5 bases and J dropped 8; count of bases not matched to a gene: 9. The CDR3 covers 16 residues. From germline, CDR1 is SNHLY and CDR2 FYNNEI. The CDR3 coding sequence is TGTGCCAGCAGTTCCGGGACTAGCGGGGACCACTATGAGCAGTTCTTC. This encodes CASSSGTSGDHYEQFF.

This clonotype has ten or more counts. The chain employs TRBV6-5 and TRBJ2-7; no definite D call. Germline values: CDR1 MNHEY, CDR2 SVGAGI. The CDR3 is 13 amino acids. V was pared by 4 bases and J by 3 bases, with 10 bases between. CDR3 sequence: CASSLNGYYEQYF. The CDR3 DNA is TGTGCCAGCAGTTTGAACGGGTACTACGAGCAGTACTTC.

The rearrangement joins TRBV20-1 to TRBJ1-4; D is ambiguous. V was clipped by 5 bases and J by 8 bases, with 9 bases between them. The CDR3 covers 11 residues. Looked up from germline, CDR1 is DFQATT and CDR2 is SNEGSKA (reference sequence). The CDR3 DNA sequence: TGCAGTGCTCCTTCAGAAGAAAAACTGTTTTTT. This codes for CSAPSEEKLFF.

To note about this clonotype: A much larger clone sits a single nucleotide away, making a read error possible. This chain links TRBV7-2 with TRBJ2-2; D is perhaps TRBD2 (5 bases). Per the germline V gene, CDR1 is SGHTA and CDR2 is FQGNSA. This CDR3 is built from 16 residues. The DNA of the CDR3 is TGTGCCAGCAGCCCCTGGACTGGATCTAACACCGGGGAGCCGTTTTTT. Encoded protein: CASSPWTGSNTGEPFF.

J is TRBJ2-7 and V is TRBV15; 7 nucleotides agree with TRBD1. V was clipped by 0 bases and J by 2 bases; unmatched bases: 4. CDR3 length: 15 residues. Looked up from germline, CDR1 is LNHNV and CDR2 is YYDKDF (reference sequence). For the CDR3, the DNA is TGTGCCACCAGCAGAGATACAGGGGCGCCCTACGAGCAGTACTTC. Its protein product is CATSRDTGAPYEQYF.

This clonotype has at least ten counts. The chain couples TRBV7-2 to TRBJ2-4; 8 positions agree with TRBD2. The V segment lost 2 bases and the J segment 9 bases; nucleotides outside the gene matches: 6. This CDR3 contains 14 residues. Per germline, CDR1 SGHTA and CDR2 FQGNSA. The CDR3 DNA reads TGTGCCAGCAGCTTATCGACTAGCGAGAGCATTCAGTACTTC. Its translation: CASSLSTSESIQYF.

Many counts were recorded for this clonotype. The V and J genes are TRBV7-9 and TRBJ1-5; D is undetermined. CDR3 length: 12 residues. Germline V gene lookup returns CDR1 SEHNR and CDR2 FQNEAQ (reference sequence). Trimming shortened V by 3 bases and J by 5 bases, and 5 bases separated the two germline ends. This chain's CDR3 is CASSFTDQPQHF. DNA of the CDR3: TGTGCCAGCAGCTTCACGGATCAGCCCCAGCATTTT.

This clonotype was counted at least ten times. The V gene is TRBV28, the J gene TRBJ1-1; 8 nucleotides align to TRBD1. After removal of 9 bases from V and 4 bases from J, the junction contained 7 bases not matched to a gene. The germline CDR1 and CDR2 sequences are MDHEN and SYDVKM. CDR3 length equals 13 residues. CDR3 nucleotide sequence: TGTGCCAGTATACAGGGGGGAGGCACTGAAGCTTTCTTT. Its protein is CASIQGGGTEAFF.

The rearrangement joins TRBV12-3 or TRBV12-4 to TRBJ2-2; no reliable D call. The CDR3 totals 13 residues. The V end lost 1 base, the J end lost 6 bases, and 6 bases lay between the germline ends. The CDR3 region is CASSLGFPGELFF. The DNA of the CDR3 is TGTGCCAGCAGTTTAGGGTTTCCCGGGGAGCTGTTTTTT.

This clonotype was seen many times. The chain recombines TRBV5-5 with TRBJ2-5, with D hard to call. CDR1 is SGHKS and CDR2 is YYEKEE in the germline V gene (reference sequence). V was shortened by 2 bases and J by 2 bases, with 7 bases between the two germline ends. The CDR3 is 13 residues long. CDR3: CASSFGVQETQYF. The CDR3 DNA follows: TGTGCCAGCAGCTTCGGAGTACAAGAGACCCAGTACTTC.

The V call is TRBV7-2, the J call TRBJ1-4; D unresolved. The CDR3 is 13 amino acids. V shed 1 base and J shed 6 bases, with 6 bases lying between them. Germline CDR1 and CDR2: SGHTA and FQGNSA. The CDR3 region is CASSLVADEKLFF. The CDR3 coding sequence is TGTGCCAGCAGCTTAGTGGCGGATGAAAAACTGTTTTTT.

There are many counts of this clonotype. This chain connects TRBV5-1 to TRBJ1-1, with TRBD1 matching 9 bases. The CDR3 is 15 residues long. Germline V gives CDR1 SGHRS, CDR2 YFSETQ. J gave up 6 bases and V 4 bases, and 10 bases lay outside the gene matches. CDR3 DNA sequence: TGCGCCAGCAGCCCGGGACAGGGTGGAAGTCCTGAAGCTTTCTTT. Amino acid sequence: CASSPGQGGSPEAFF.

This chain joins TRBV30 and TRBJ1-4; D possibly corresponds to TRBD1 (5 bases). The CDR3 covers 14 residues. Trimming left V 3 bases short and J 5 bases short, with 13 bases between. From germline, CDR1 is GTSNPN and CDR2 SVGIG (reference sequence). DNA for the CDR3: TGTGCCTGGAGGGCGGGACCGAGGAATGAAAAACTGTTTTTT. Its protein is CAWRAGPRNEKLFF.